This TCR beta chain emerged from a study of monozygotic twins with inflammatory bowel disease (dated by TCRdb to 2018 to 2020). Notes on the research overall: The complete study included approximately 28 monozygotic twin pairs: 19 IBD-discordant Danish pairs and nine German pairs, of which four were IBD-concordant and five were IBD-discordant. The search for disease-associated traits relied mainly on comparing IBD patients with their genetically identical healthy co-twins within discordant pairs. Each individual had, on average, about 151 000 unique TCRalpha sequences and 181 000 unique TCRbeta sequences available for analysis. The paper's findings and limits, for the study overall: Differing immunosuppressive treatments among patients may have added background noise and inter-individual variability to the repertoires. The results gave no support for a single strong signal or clonotype linked to IBD. Concordant and discordant twins showed no difference in repertoire similarity, possibly because of limited statistical power. Compared with healthy twins, IBD patients had fewer clonotypes in common with other individuals, a difference most pronounced in patients showing signs of disease activity. Distinction between different T cell subtypes could not be achieved in the analysis. TCRbeta repertoire diversity, by inverse Simpson index, was decreased in IBD patients compared with their healthy co-twins.

There are 13 amino acids in the CDR3, from cysteine to phenylalanine inclusive. There is no recorded DNA. CDR1 and CDR2 are read off the germline V gene as SGHNT and YENEEA. Remarks on this clonotype: The antigen it recognizes is unknown.

From each donor, a roughly 2.5 ml peripheral blood sample was drawn into PAXgene tubes and stored at -80 degrees C. Without T cell sorting, total RNA was isolated from whole blood using the PAXgene blood miRNA kit on an automated QIAcube. Peripheral blood from monozygotic twin pairs, either concordant or discordant for inflammatory bowel disease, underwent deep TCRalpha and TCRbeta repertoire profiling that used unique molecular barcoding. Smoking habits were recorded for all twin pairs, with individuals classified as current, former or never smokers. The method behind the library was 5' RACE. Preparation of each TCR library used about 4,000 ng of total RNA. For each sample, cDNA synthesis was carried out in eight separate reactions using SMARTScribe reverse transcriptase. During cDNA synthesis, template switching introduced unique molecular identifiers that contained a 6-nucleotide sample barcode. Two nested PCRs of approximately 16 and 9 cycles amplified the TCRalpha and TCRbeta cDNA, and bead purification followed each PCR. Before amplification, the cDNA was both treated with uracil DNA-glycosylase and purified with the QIAquick PCR purification kit. In the second PCR, Illumina TruSeq-compatible adapters and sample-specific barcodes were added. TapeStation and Qubit were used to check library quality and concentration, and roughly 5.5 ng of each library was pooled. The pooled libraries were sequenced with 2 x 100 bp reads and custom sequencing primers on an Illumina HiSeq2500 single-index Rapid Run. The original pipeline was this. PCR and sequencing errors were corrected by UMI-based consensus assembly using MiGEC version 1.2.6. MiXCR version 2.1.1 was used to carry out V(D)J alignment, clonotype assembly and CDR3 extraction. To normalise gene usage, clonotype sharing and MAIT/NKT TCR abundance, the top 1000, 10 000 and 20 000 clonotypes in each sample were analysed. After downsampling to 27 000 UMIs, diversity was calculated as the inverse Simpson index using the vegan R package. Paired Mann-Whitney U tests on discordant twin pairs were used, with Benjamini-Hochberg multiple-testing correction. Each entry corresponds to one CDR3 protein sequence from reads that TCRdb reprocessed, and DNA is not given. TCRdb, not the authors, supplied the V and J calls. The table kept for this sample lists roughly 150,000 distinct CDR3 sequences. The ten top clones hold about 2.6% of the sample.

The origin of this receptor is a human donor with ulcerative colitis or Crohn's disease, or a healthy co-twin of an affected twin (not recorded which). The sample taken for sequencing was blood. In this chain, TRBV11-3 is recombined with TRBJ2-7; TCRdb's D gene call, TRBD1, goes unchecked for lack of DNA. The CDR3 in this case is CASSLGPGGEQYF.